What follows are 16 T cell receptor beta chains derived from one specimen sequenced in a study of T cell responses to AZD1222 COVID-19 vaccine. Sequencing used immunoSEQ multiplex PCR; TCRdb keeps in-frame clones, though not all of them. There are 60,000 to 90,000 clones in the sample; about nine tenths occur only once, and roughly 18% lies in the top ten. Sequenced material: peripheral blood, taken 28 days after the second AZD1222 dose. All receptors come from an adult who received the AZD1222 COVID-19 vaccine.

The rearrangement uses TRBV10-1 and TRBJ2-3, with D tentatively TRBD2 (6 bases). The CDR3 loop spans 16 amino acids. Trimming pared 2 bases from V and 7 bases from J, leaving 19 bases between. Looked up from germline, CDR1 is WNHNN and CDR2 is SYGVQD (reference sequence). CDR3 protein: CASSEKWGESLNTQYF. The CDR3 nucleotides read TGCGCCAGCAGTGAGAAGTGGGGGGAGAGTTTGAATACGCAGTATTTT.

The chain recombines TRBV12-5 with TRBJ1-2, with TRBD1 matching 7 bases. The CDR3 length is 16 residues. V was pared by 2 bases and J by 0 bases, with 6 bases of the junction left unmatched. Germline V CDR1 and CDR2: LGHNT, FRNRAP. The CDR3 sequence: CASGLLTGQTNYGYTF. Written as DNA, the CDR3 is TGTGCTAGTGGTTTGTTGACAGGGCAAACTAACTATGGCTACACCTTC.

With respect to this clone: One junction end disagrees with the germline gene, perhaps due to a read error. This same CDR3 is encoded by further DNA sequences in the sample. The chain carries TRBV28 and TRBJ1-5, with TRBD1 matching 9 bases. The CDR3 length is 16 residues. The germline gives CDR1 MDHEN, CDR2 SYDVKM. This CDR3 reads CASSLLVTGGVQPQHF. CDR3 nucleotide sequence: TGTGCCAGTAGTTTATTGGTGACAGGGGGTGTTCAGCCCCAGCATTTT.

The chain is built from TRBV20-1 and TRBJ2-7; D gene ambiguous. Germline CDR1 DFQATT, CDR2 SNEGSKA (reference sequence). This CDR3 is built from 10 residues. V lost 4 bases and J 5 bases, leaving 6 bases between the germline ends. CDR3 nucleotides: TGCAGTGCTATAGGGAACGAGCAGTACTTC. It yields the protein CSAIGNEQYF.

The chain joins TRBV3-1 (or the pseudogene TRBV3-2) to TRBJ2-2; D is undetermined. The CDR3 has 14 residues. Trimming removed 1 base at V and 3 bases at J, with 6 bases between. CDR1 is LGHDT and CDR2 is YNNKEL in the germline V gene (reference sequence). The CDR3: CASSQAEHTGELFF. In DNA form, the CDR3 reads TGTGCCAGCAGCCAAGCCGAGCACACCGGGGAGCTGTTTTTT.

The CDR3 loop reads CASSITGTGRAYEQYF. DNA for the CDR3: TGTGCCAGCAGCATCACCGGGACAGGGAGAGCCTACGAGCAGTACTTC. The rearrangement links TRBV7-9 to TRBJ2-7; TRBD1 agrees at 9 bases. The ends lost 5 bases at V and 2 bases at J; junction bases unmatched: 10. Looked up from germline, CDR1 is SEHNR and CDR2 is FQNEAQ (reference sequence). The CDR3 contains 16 residues.

The CDR3 region has the DNA TGTGCCAGCAGTGAAGCCTTCTATAATTCACCCCTCCACTTT. This translates into CASSEAFYNSPLHF. The genes are TRBV6-1 and TRBJ1-6; D call uncertain. Germline CDR1 and CDR2: MNHNS and SASEGT. V dropped 0 bases and J dropped 3 bases, with 3 bases sitting between them. CDR3 length: 14 amino acids.

This rearrangement joins TRBV3-1 (or the pseudogene TRBV3-2) to TRBJ2-7; D possibly corresponds to TRBD2 (5 bases). The CDR3 runs to 12 residues. The germline V and J ends were trimmed by 3 bases and 7 bases, with 10 bases remaining between them. Germline-derived CDR1 and CDR2 are LGHDT and YNNKEL (reference sequence). CDR3 coding DNA: TGTGCCAGCAGCCAGGACTTTGGGGAGCAGTACTTC. Translating gives CASSQDFGEQYF.

The chain has TRBV11-2 and TRBJ1-2; D remains ambiguous. V lost 1 base to trimming and J lost 1 base, with 10 bases between them. Germline V gives CDR1 SGHAT, CDR2 FQNNGV. This CDR3 is built from 15 residues. Here the CDR3 reads CASSLGPGLNYGYTF. The CDR3 nucleotides are TGTGCCAGCAGCTTAGGTCCAGGCCTTAACTATGGCTACACCTTC.

The chain uses TRBV10-3 and TRBJ2-2, with TRBD1 matching 10 bases. Germline CDR1 and CDR2: ENHRY and SYGVKD. This CDR3 has 17 residues. The ends lost 0 bases at V and 4 bases at J; junction bases unmatched: 5. CDR3 region: CAISESMGTGVTGELFF. The CDR3 DNA follows: TGTGCCATCAGTGAGTCGATGGGGACAGGGGTCACCGGGGAGCTGTTTTTT.

This sequence joins TRBV28 and TRBJ1-2; 7 bases match TRBD1. V lost 5 bases, J lost 8 bases, and 11 bases stayed unmatched. The length of the CDR3 is 14 residues. The germline V gene has CDR1 MDHEN and CDR2 SYDVKM. CDR3 sequence (DNA): TGTGCCAGCAGTCTATCGTGGACAGGCGGGGGCTACACCTTC. The encoded protein is CASSLSWTGGGYTF.

The genes are TRBV10-3 and TRBJ1-6; TRBD1 matches at 7 bases. The CDR3 length is 16 residues. The V and J ends lost 3 bases and 1 base, in that order; junction bases with no gene match: 3. Germline loops: CDR1 ENHRY, CDR2 SYGVKD. The CDR3 bases are TGTGCCATCAGTGAACAGGGGACTTCCTATAATTCACCCCTCCACTTT. Translating gives CAISEQGTSYNSPLHF.

This clone was found once. The gene calls are TRBV6-5 and TRBJ1-1, with D possibly TRBD1 on 5 matching bases. V gave up 2 bases and J gave up 6 bases, with 10 bases separating them. CDR1 is MNHEY and CDR2 is SVGAGI in the germline V gene. This CDR3 is built from 13 residues. The chain's CDR3 is CASSYHGGAEAFF. The CDR3 nucleotides are TGTGCCAGCAGTTACCACGGGGGAGCTGAAGCTTTCTTT.

J is TRBJ2-3 and V is TRBV7-3, with D unclear. The CDR3 extends over 14 amino acids. V gave up 5 bases and J gave up 4 bases, with 13 bases separating them. Germline CDR1 SGHTA, CDR2 FQGTGA. CDR3 DNA: TGTGCCAGCAGCCCATCTCACTCGTCAGATACGCAGTATTTT. This gives the protein CASSPSHSSDTQYF. Full variable domain (rest looked up from reference TRBV7-3 and TRBJ2-3): GAGVSQTPSNKVTEKGKYVELRCDPISGHTALYWYRQSLGQGPEFLIYFQGTGAADDSGLPNDRFFAVRPEGSVSTLKIQRTERGDSAVYLCASSPSHSSDTQYFGPGTRLTVL.

The rearrangement links TRBV27 to TRBJ1-4, with 7 bases fitting TRBD1. Looked up from germline, CDR1 is MNHEY and CDR2 is SMNVEV (reference sequence). The CDR3 spans 17 residues. J lost 0 bases, V lost 6 bases, and 10 bases had no gene match. The CDR3 loop is CASRMTGTTTTNEKLFF. The CDR3 DNA reads as TGTGCCAGCAGGATGACAGGGACAACTACAACTAATGAAAAACTGTTTTTT.

The genes are TRBV30 and TRBJ1-2, with 11 positions matching TRBD1. The CDR3 is 13 amino acids. Germline V gene sequence: CDR1 GTSNPN, CDR2 SVGIG (reference sequence). V shed 1 base and J 7 bases; nucleotides not matched to a gene: 2. CDR3 region: CAWSGTGGGGYTF. In DNA, the CDR3 is TGTGCCTGGAGTGGGACAGGGGGCGGTGGCTACACCTTC.